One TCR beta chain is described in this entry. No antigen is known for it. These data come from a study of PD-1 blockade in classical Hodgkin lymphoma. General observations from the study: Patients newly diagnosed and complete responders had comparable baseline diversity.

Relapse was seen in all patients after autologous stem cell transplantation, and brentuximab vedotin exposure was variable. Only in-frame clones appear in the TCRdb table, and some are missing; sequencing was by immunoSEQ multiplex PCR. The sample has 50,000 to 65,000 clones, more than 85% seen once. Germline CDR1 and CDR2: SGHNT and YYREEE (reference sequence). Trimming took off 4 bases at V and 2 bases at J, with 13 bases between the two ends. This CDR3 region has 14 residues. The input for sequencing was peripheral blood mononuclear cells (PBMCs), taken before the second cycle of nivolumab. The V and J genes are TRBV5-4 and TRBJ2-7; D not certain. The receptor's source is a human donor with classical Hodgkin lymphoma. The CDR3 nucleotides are TGTGCCAGCAGCGGAGAACTGGGCCCCTACGAGCAGTACTTC. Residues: CASSGELGPYEQYF.